The present TCR beta chain was sequenced within a study of T-cell reconstitution after alpha-beta-depleted transplantation in children. Whole-study results and caveats: As was reported, about two months after transplant, alpha-beta T cells came from several hundred expanded graft clones. T-cell counts and diversity at one year following transplant were attributed mainly to newly produced T cells. Where some patients showed high TCRbeta diversity at day 60, it came from recipient T cells and thymic progenitors that had survived.

A TCRbeta library incorporating unique molecular identifiers was prepared. TCRdb reanalysed the PCR reads using MiXCR and keeps one entry per CDR3 protein. The table has some 600,000 distinct CDR3 sequences, 13% seen once; the top ten hold 2% to 2.5%. Concerning this clonotype itself: Its matching antigen is unknown.

The receptor was derived from a male patient under 18 who had a stem cell transplant for acute myeloid leukemia, so the T cells may come from the graft donor. This sample comprised PBMCs, mostly from graft donor cells, obtained 360 days after TCRalphabeta/CD19-depleted stem cell transplant.

CDR3 region: CASSWTGTGGYEQYF. CDR3 nucleotide sequence: TGTGCCAGCAGCTGGACCGGGACAGGGGGCTACGAGCAGTACTTC. This chain connects TRBV7-2 to TRBJ2-7, with TRBD1 matching over 11 bases. J was trimmed by 3 bases and V by 4 bases; bases with no gene match: 5. This CDR3 is 15 amino acids long. CDR1 SGHTA and CDR2 FQGNSA come from the germline V gene.